These 21 T cell receptor beta chains share one sample of origin, sequenced in a study of Tregs in tolerant kidney transplant recipients. The method was immunoSEQ multiplex PCR; TCRdb's version includes in-frame clones alone and lacks a portion of them. The table gives 45,000 to 55,000 clones; the top ten clones make up roughly 0.89% of it. The sample in question was CD4+ T cells from blood, obtained before the transplant. These receptor sequences come from a human donor who received a combined kidney and bone marrow transplant.

Details on this clone: The read finishes 3 residues shy of the CDR3 end, and the germline J gene is used to complete it. The chain recombines TRBV5-5 with TRBJ1-6; no clear D. The germline V gene encodes CDR1 SGHKS and CDR2 YYEKEE (reference sequence). This CDR3 contains 14 residues. The sequenced CDR3 bases are TGTGCCAGCAGCTTGGAGGGCCCCACGGTGCCC. Its translation: CASSLEGPTVP. The full-length CDR3 reads as CASSLEGPTVPLHF.

As to this clone: With the read ending 3 residues before the CDR3 end, the germline J gene is used to fill in that end. This chain joins TRBV20-1 and TRBJ2-1; tentatively, D is TRBD2 (5 bases). With 3 bases removed from V and 4 bases from J, the gap between germline ends came to 13 bases. The CDR3 runs to 14 residues. Germline CDR1 is DFQATT and CDR2 is SNEGSKA (reference sequence). The part of the CDR3 DNA that was read is TGCAGTGCTAGTACGGGGAACTCGTACAATGAG. This gives the protein CSASTGNSYNE. The full CDR3 reads CSASTGNSYNEQFF.

As to this clone: The sequenced fragment ends 3 residues before the CDR3 boundary, so the rest is inferred from the germline J gene. J is TRBJ2-1 and V is TRBV2, with 10 bases identical to TRBD2. CDR1 and CDR2 from the germline V gene are SNHLY and FYNNEI. V lost 6 bases and J lost 5; bases outside the gene matches: 7. This CDR3 is built from 15 residues. This CDR3 is CASRPLAGVDNEQFF. The part of the CDR3 DNA that was read is TGTGCCAGCAGGCCTCTAGCGGGAGTGGACAATGAG.

A note on this clone: The CDR3 end lies 3 residues beyond the end of the read and is filled in from the germline J gene. V gene TRBV19 combines with J gene TRBJ1-5; TRBD1 is a possible D gene (5 bases). This CDR3 spans 13 amino acids. Germline V lookup: CDR1 LNHDA, CDR2 SQIVND (reference sequence). The germline V and J ends were trimmed by 10 bases and 6 bases, with 16 bases remaining between them. The part of the CDR3 DNA that was read is TGTGCCACGGGAGCGGGGGTAGGTCAGCCC. Translated, it gives CATGAGVGQP. The entire CDR3 protein reads CATGAGVGQPQHF.

A remark on this clone: The CDR3 end falls 3 residues outside the read, so it is completed with the germline J gene. The chain links TRBV29-1 to TRBJ1-6; D not certain. V was trimmed by 0 bases and J by 9 bases, leaving 9 bases between them. The CDR3 consists of 13 residues. Germline V gene sequence: CDR1 SQVTM, CDR2 ANQGSEA. The CDR3 sequence is CSVEDRVGSPLHF. The sequenced part of the CDR3 DNA is TGCAGCGTTGAAGATCGTGTCGGTTCACCC.

Concerning this clone itself: The read finishes 3 residues shy of the CDR3 end, and the germline J gene is used to complete it. The V call is TRBV20-1, the J call TRBJ1-5; no clear D. The germline V and J ends were trimmed by 0 bases and 2 bases, with 14 bases remaining between them. CDR3 length: 16 amino acids. Germline assignment: CDR1 DFQATT and CDR2 SNEGSKA (reference sequence). CDR3 residues: CSARDGGLFGNQPQHF. The part of the CDR3 DNA that was read is TGCAGTGCTAGAGATGGCGGGCTTTTTGGCAATCAGCCC.

As concerns this clone: The read terminates 3 residues ahead of where the CDR3 ends, so the germline J gene completes it. The chain carries TRBV2 and TRBJ2-2; TRBD2 might be the D (6 bases). Germline V CDR1 and CDR2: SNHLY, FYNNEI. The CDR3 contains 15 residues. The ends were cut back, 2 bases at V and 3 bases at J, with 10 bases in the middle. The CDR3 reads CASSEIAGYTGELFF. The part of the CDR3 DNA that was read is TGTGCCAGCAGTGAAATTGCGGGGTACACCGGGGAG.

Comment on this clone: The CDR3 end is not reached by the read, which stops 3 residues before it; the germline J gene fills it in. The chain employs TRBV29-1 and TRBJ1-5, with D possibly TRBD1 on 6 matching bases. Looked up from germline, CDR1 is SQVTM and CDR2 is ANQGSEA. The ends were cut back, 6 bases at V and 0 bases at J, with 21 bases in the middle. This CDR3 has 17 residues. The CDR3 bases that were read are TGCAGCGTCACCCCGATTTCCAGAGGGGGTAGCAATCAGCCC. It codes for CSVTPISRGGSNQP. The whole CDR3 sequence is CSVTPISRGGSNQPQHF. The whole variable domain, filled in from reference TRBV29-1 and TRBJ1-5, reads SAVISQKPSRDICQRGTSLTIQCQVDSQVTMMFWYRQQPGQSLTLIATANQGSEATYESGFVIDKFPISRPNLTFSTLTVSNMSPEDSSIYLCSVTPISRGGSNQPQHFGDGTRLSIL.

In regard to this clone: The sequenced fragment ends 3 residues before the CDR3 boundary, so the rest is inferred from the germline J gene. The J gene is TRBJ2-1, the V gene TRBV4-1, with D perhaps TRBD1 (7 bases). The germline V gene encodes CDR1 MGHRA and CDR2 YSYEKL. The CDR3 sequence is 15 residues long. Trimming left V 6 bases short and J 5 bases short, with 17 bases between. CDR3 in amino acids: CASSLPTGRNNEQFF. The CDR3 DNA, read in part, is TGCGCCAGCAGTCTACCGACAGGGAGGAACAATGAG.

In the case of this clone: The read is 3 residues too short to cover the CDR3 end, so that end is filled in from the germline J gene. The chain carries TRBV20-1 and TRBJ1-4; D uncertain. The CDR3 is made up of 13 amino acids. The V end lost 4 bases, the J end lost 2 bases, and 8 bases lay between the germline ends. Germline CDR1 reads DFQATT; CDR2 reads SNEGSKA (reference sequence). The chain's CDR3 is CSAIFSTNEKLFF. The part of the CDR3 DNA that was read is TGCAGTGCTATCTTCAGTACTAATGAAAAA.

With respect to this clone: The CDR3 end falls 3 residues outside the read, so it is completed with the germline J gene. The rearrangement links TRBV29-1 to TRBJ2-1; 13 positions match TRBD2. Germline trimming cut 7 bases from V and 6 bases from J; bases unmatched to any gene: 3. The germline V gene encodes CDR1 SQVTM and CDR2 ANQGSEA. The CDR3 consists of 13 residues. CDR3 DNA (partial): TGCAGCGCCCGGACTAGCGGGAGCAATGAG. This translates into CSARTSGSNE. The CDR3 in its entirety is CSARTSGSNEQFF.

Points on this clone: The read terminates 3 residues ahead of where the CDR3 ends, so the germline J gene completes it. This chain connects TRBV10-3 to TRBJ2-2; D is undetermined. Trimming took off 5 bases at V and 0 bases at J, with 7 bases between the two ends. Germline loops: CDR1 ENHRY, CDR2 SYGVKD. The CDR3 totals 14 residues. CDR3: CAISSPANTGELFF. The sequenced CDR3 bases are TGTGCCATCAGTTCCCCCGCGAACACCGGGGAG.

Turning to this clone: The read falls 3 residues short of the CDR3 end, and the missing part is taken from the germline J gene. The chain links TRBV6-2 or TRBV6-3 to TRBJ2-6; 8 bases match TRBD1. Germline-derived CDR1 and CDR2 are MNHEY and SVGEGT. The CDR3 length is 16 residues. With 5 bases clipped from V and 4 bases from J, the junction kept 7 bases outside the gene matches. Partial CDR3 DNA: TGTGCCAGCAGTCTCTCCTGGACAGGGGGGGCCAACGTC. This sequence encodes CASSLSWTGGANV. The full CDR3 reads CASSLSWTGGANVLTF.

To note about this clone: The read halts 3 residues ahead of the CDR3 end, with the missing end drawn from the germline J gene. This CDR3 is also generated by other DNA sequences in the sample. This chain connects TRBV18 to TRBJ1-3; no clear D gene. Germline loops: CDR1 KGHSH, CDR2 LQKENI. Trimming pared 3 bases from V and 0 bases from J, leaving 3 bases between. The CDR3 has 13 amino acids. The CDR3 DNA, read in part, is TGTGCCAGCTCACCTAACTCTGGAAACACC. This sequence encodes CASSPNSGNT. The full-length CDR3 reads as CASSPNSGNTIYF.

Comments on this clone: The read terminates 3 residues ahead of where the CDR3 ends, so the germline J gene completes it. V gene TRBV7-2 combines with J gene TRBJ2-2; D ambiguous. Trimming cost V 0 bases and J 3 bases, with 8 bases left between them. The CDR3 sequence is 15 residues long. The V gene's germline CDR1 is SGHTA and CDR2 FQGNSA. The part of the CDR3 DNA that was read is TGTGCCAGCAGCTTAGCGCTAGGAGACACCGGGGAG. Amino acids: CASSLALGDTGE. The entire CDR3 sequence reads CASSLALGDTGELFF. Variable domain in full (rest from reference TRBV7-2 and TRBJ2-2): GAGVSQSPSNKVTEKGKDVELRCDPISGHTALYWYRQSLGQGLEFLIYFQGNSAPDKSGLPSDRFSAERTGGSVSTLTIQRTQQEDSAVYLCASSLALGDTGELFFGEGSRLTVL.

Comment on this clone: The read terminates 3 residues ahead of where the CDR3 ends, so the germline J gene completes it. The chain uses TRBV2 and TRBJ2-1; 14 positions match TRBD2. The length of the CDR3 is 15 residues. With 8 bases clipped from V and 4 bases from J, the junction kept 4 bases outside the gene matches. Germline V CDR1 and CDR2: SNHLY, FYNNEI. CDR3 in amino acids: CASGTSGSLYNEQFF. The sequenced CDR3 bases are TGTGCCAGCGGGACTAGCGGGAGCCTTTACAATGAG.

Regarding this clone: Read data end 3 residues before the CDR3 end; the end is taken from the germline J gene. The chain uses TRBV30 and TRBJ2-5, with D possibly being TRBD2 (6 bases). Germline V gives CDR1 GTSNPN, CDR2 SVGIG (reference sequence). Trimming removed 5 bases at V and 0 bases at J, with 13 bases between. The CDR3 spans 14 residues. The sequenced part of the CDR3 DNA is TGTGCCTGGGGGGGGACCGGGAACCAAGAGACC. Its protein is CAWGGTGNQET. The entire CDR3 protein reads CAWGGTGNQETQYF.

Concerning this clone itself: The read ends 3 residues shy of where the CDR3 ends; the end is completed using the germline J gene. This rearrangement joins TRBV7-3 to TRBJ1-3, with 9 nucleotides matching TRBD1. Germline lookup yields CDR1 SGHTA and CDR2 FQGTGA. The CDR3 runs to 17 residues. V lost 5 bases, J lost 0 bases, and 8 bases stayed unmatched. The CDR3 sequence: CASSVSGTGLSGNTIYF. The sequenced part of the CDR3 DNA is TGTGCCAGCAGCGTGTCCGGGACAGGGCTCTCTGGAAACACC.

Remarks on this clone: With the read ending 3 residues before the CDR3 end, the germline J gene is used to fill in that end. The V gene is TRBV7-6, the J gene TRBJ1-5; D unresolved. V lost 5 bases and J 5 bases, leaving 7 bases between the germline ends. CDR3 length: 12 amino acids. CDR1 and CDR2 (germline): SGHVS, FNYEAQ. Partial CDR3 DNA: TGTGCCAGCAGCCTCACTGATCAGCCC. Amino acid sequence: CASSLTDQP. The whole CDR3 sequence reads CASSLTDQPQHF. The complete variable domain, with remaining parts taken from reference TRBV7-6 and TRBJ1-5, reads GAGVSQSPRYKVTKRGQDVALRCDPISGHVSLYWYRQALGQGPEFLTYFNYEAQQDKSGLPNDRFSAERPEGSISTLTIQRTEQRDSAMYRCASSLTDQPQHFGDGTRLSIL.

With regard to this clone: Read data end 3 residues before the CDR3 end; the end is taken from the germline J gene. The chain combines TRBV30 with TRBJ2-7, with D tentatively TRBD1 (6 bases). V lost 2 bases and J lost 2, with 7 bases in between. CDR1 and CDR2 (germline): GTSNPN, SVGIG (reference sequence). The CDR3 sequence is 12 residues long. The CDR3 DNA, read in part, is TGTGCCTGGAGTTCAGGGGCCTACGAG. Protein product: CAWSSGAYE. The entire CDR3 protein reads CAWSSGAYEQYF.

Comment on this clone: From the germline J gene comes the end of the CDR3, since the read stops 3 residues before it. The rearrangement joins TRBV7-3 to TRBJ2-1, with TRBD2 matching 8 bases. Germline assignment: CDR1 SGHTA and CDR2 FQGTGA. J was trimmed by 5 bases and V by 6 bases; bases with no gene match: 6. This CDR3 has 14 residues. CDR3 DNA (partial): TGTGCCAGCAGTTTTAGCGGGGCTCACAATGAG. Its translation is CASSFSGAHNE. The CDR3 as a whole reads CASSFSGAHNEQFF. Together with reference TRBV7-3 and TRBJ2-1, the CDR3 gives the full variable domain: GAGVSQTPSNKVTEKGKYVELRCDPISGHTALYWYRQSLGQGPEFLIYFQGTGAADDSGLPNDRFFAVRPEGSVSTLKIQRTERGDSAVYLCASSFSGAHNEQFFGPGTRLTVL.